One and the same sample provided the 23 T cell receptor beta chains below, sequenced in a study of radiation and T cells in renal cell carcinoma. Assay: immunoSEQ multiplex PCR; the TCRdb copy retains only in-frame clones and omits some. Of 120,000 to 150,000 clones listed, roughly 85% are singletons. Time point specified: baseline pretreatment blood. Treatment of the sample: 15 Gy SBRT to primary tumor, nephrectomy 4 weeks later. Here the sequenced sample was blood, taken from a patient whose treatment included radiotherapy and nephrectomy. These receptors came from a woman aged 50 to 60 with renal cell carcinoma.

The genes are TRBV9 and TRBJ1-2; D perhaps matches TRBD1 (6 bases). The length of the CDR3 is 15 residues. CDR1 is SGDLS, CDR2 YYNGEE, per germline. V gave up 0 bases and J gave up 4 bases, with 13 bases separating them. The CDR3, as DNA: TGTGCCAGCAGCGTAGAAGCAGGGGCCCTCTATGGCTACACCTTC. Protein: CASSVEAGALYGYTF.

This clone was recorded once. The chain joins TRBV29-1 to TRBJ2-2; D is unclear. CDR3 length equals 13 residues. Per germline, CDR1 SQVTM and CDR2 ANQGSEA. V was cut by 4 bases and J by 5 bases, with 11 bases left in between. The CDR3 here is CSVAVVRTGELFF. The CDR3 nucleotides are TGCAGCGTTGCGGTAGTTCGGACCGGGGAGCTGTTTTTT.

The J gene is TRBJ2-3, the V gene TRBV18, with 8 nucleotides matching TRBD1. The germline V gene has CDR1 KGHSH and CDR2 LQKENI. V lost 1 base and J lost 5; bases outside the gene matches: 5. The CDR3 is made up of 15 amino acids. The CDR3 bases are TGTGCCAGCTCACCACTTCAGGGGGCGGGAGATACGCAGTATTTT. Protein: CASSPLQGAGDTQYF.

The rearrangement uses TRBV7-2 and TRBJ2-1, with D possibly matching TRBD2 (5 bases). Germline CDR1 reads SGHTA; CDR2 reads FQGNSA. The V gene lost 1 base and the J gene lost 3 bases, with 10 bases spanning the gap. The CDR3 length is 15 residues. The CDR3 DNA reads TGTGCCAGCAGCTTAGGGGCCGGGGACTACAATGAGCAGTTCTTC. Translated, it gives CASSLGAGDYNEQFF.

J is TRBJ1-1 and V is TRBV5-1; D is unresolved. The CDR3 contains 13 residues. Trimming took 3 bases from V and 8 from J, leaving 14 bases between them. Germline-derived CDR1 and CDR2 are SGHRS and YFSETQ. CDR3 sequence: CASSSAGAVEAFF. The CDR3 DNA follows: TGCGCCAGCAGCTCGGCGGGAGCTGTCGAAGCTTTCTTT.

The gene calls are TRBV20-1 and TRBJ2-1; D not resolved. The CDR3 length is 11 residues. The ends were cut back, 2 bases at V and 13 bases at J, with 12 bases in the middle. CDR1 DFQATT and CDR2 SNEGSKA come from the germline V gene (reference sequence). The CDR3 DNA sequence: TGCAGTGCTAGACCAGGACCCTACCAGTTCTTC. Translation gives CSARPGPYQFF.

As regards this clone: Other nucleotide sequences from this sample produce the same CDR3. The rearrangement uses TRBV20-1 and TRBJ1-1; D is unresolved. This CDR3 is built from 11 residues. The germline V and J ends were trimmed by 6 bases and 0 bases, with 5 bases remaining between them. CDR1 and CDR2 from the germline V gene are DFQATT and SNEGSKA (reference sequence). The CDR3 region has the DNA TGCAGTGCGGCGGTGAACACTGAAGCTTTCTTT. Residues: CSAAVNTEAFF.

This clone was counted at least ten times. This chain connects TRBV19 to TRBJ1-1; perhaps TRBD1 as D (5 bases). Per germline, CDR1 LNHDA and CDR2 SQIVND (reference sequence). The V gene lost 3 bases and the J gene lost 1 base, with 12 bases spanning the gap. This CDR3 comprises 15 residues. The CDR3 protein is CASSMSRDTNTEAFF. The CDR3 nucleotides are TGTGCCAGTAGTATGAGCAGGGATACGAACACTGAAGCTTTCTTT.

The genes are TRBV2 and TRBJ2-3; the D call may be TRBD1 or TRBD2 (5 bases each). Trimming cost V 6 bases and J 3 bases, with 10 bases left between them. Germline CDR1 and CDR2: SNHLY and FYNNEI. The CDR3 covers 13 residues. CDR3 amino acids: CASRTGPTDTQYF. The CDR3 nucleotides read TGTGCCAGCAGGACGGGACCAACAGATACGCAGTATTTT.

The gene calls are TRBV5-1 and TRBJ1-1, with TRBD1 matching over 10 bases. The CDR3 spans 16 residues. Germline V gene data show CDR1 as SGHRS and CDR2 as YFSETQ. V lost 4 bases and J lost 4; bases outside the gene matches: 10. The CDR3 is CASSVTQTGGGTEAFF. The CDR3 coding sequence is TGCGCCAGCAGCGTCACCCAGACAGGGGGCGGCACTGAAGCTTTCTTT. Combining the CDR3 with reference TRBV5-1 and TRBJ1-1 gives the whole variable domain KAGVTQTPRYLIKTRGQQVTLSCSPISGHRSVSWYQQTPGQGLQFLFEYFSETQRNKGNFPGRFSGRQFSNSRSEMNVSTLELGDSALYLCASSVTQTGGGTEAFFGQGTRLTVV.

This clone was seen a single time. The J gene is TRBJ1-5, the V gene TRBV19; tentative D call: TRBD1 (6 bases). Trimming shortened V by 1 base and J by 1 base, and 11 bases separated the two germline ends. CDR1 LNHDA and CDR2 SQIVND come from the germline V gene (reference sequence). CDR3 size: 16 residues. CDR3 nucleotide sequence: TGTGCCAGTAGTATAGGTAGCAGGGGAAGCAATCAGCCCCAGCATTTT. It encodes CASSIGSRGSNQPQHF.

The table lists this clone with a count of one. The V gene is TRBV4-3, the J gene TRBJ1-4; the match to TRBD1 covers 11 bases. The CDR3 length is 17 residues. Germline trimming cut 4 bases from V and 5 bases from J; bases unmatched to any gene: 9. Germline CDR1 reads LGHNA; CDR2 reads YSLEER. CDR3 residues: CASSPRIRTGGNEKLFF. The DNA for the CDR3 is TGCGCCAGCAGCCCGAGGATCCGGACAGGGGGCAATGAAAAACTGTTTTTT.

The chain has TRBV7-2 and TRBJ1-6; D possibly corresponds to TRBD1 (5 bases). The V gene's germline CDR1 is SGHTA and CDR2 FQGNSA. The CDR3 consists of 15 residues. V lost 1 base to trimming and J lost 7 bases, with 11 bases between them. This chain's CDR3 is CASSLGAGLNSPLHF. The CDR3 bases are TGTGCCAGCAGCTTAGGGGCAGGGCTGAATTCACCCCTCCACTTT.

The chain joins TRBV5-1 to TRBJ1-2; D is perhaps TRBD1 (6 bases). With 3 bases removed from V and 4 bases from J, the gap between germline ends came to 13 bases. Germline assignment: CDR1 SGHRS and CDR2 YFSETQ. The CDR3 runs 14 residues. The DNA for the CDR3 is TGCGCCAGCAGCTCGACGACAGGCTCCTATGGCTACACCTTC. Translated, it gives CASSSTTGSYGYTF.

This clone was observed a few times. The genes are TRBV7-2 and TRBJ2-5; 8 bases match TRBD1. Germline V lookup: CDR1 SGHTA, CDR2 FQGNSA. The V gene end was trimmed by 5 bases and the J gene end by 2 bases; junction bases not matched to a gene: 7. This CDR3 has 15 residues. The CDR3 reads CASSRDRSGQETQYF. CDR3 nucleotides: TGTGCCAGCAGCCGGGACAGGTCGGGGCAAGAGACCCAGTACTTC.

This chain links TRBV7-2 with TRBJ2-7; no clear D. The V gene's germline CDR1 is SGHTA and CDR2 FQGNSA. The CDR3 runs 19 residues. Trimming shortened V by 3 bases and J by 1 base, and 25 bases separated the two germline ends. The CDR3 reads CASSFHAFSNLQESYEQYF. CDR3 nucleotide sequence: TGTGCCAGCAGCTTCCACGCCTTTAGCAATTTGCAGGAATCCTACGAGCAGTACTTC.

The V and J genes are TRBV5-1 and TRBJ2-7; D ambiguous. The CDR3 spans 11 residues. Trimming shortened V by 0 bases and J by 5 bases, and 3 bases separated the two germline ends. Germline assignment: CDR1 SGHRS and CDR2 YFSETQ. The DNA of the CDR3 is TGCGCCAGCAGCTTGGAGCACGAGCAGTACTTC. Protein product: CASSLEHEQYF.

This clone has more than one count but fewer than ten. The chain combines TRBV11-2 with TRBJ2-7, with TRBD1 as a possible D gene (5 bases). V was cut by 3 bases and J by 3 bases, with 15 bases left in between. Germline CDR1 SGHAT, CDR2 FQNNGV. CDR3 length: 15 residues. Here the CDR3 reads CASSLGPASNYEQYF. The CDR3 DNA reads TGTGCCAGCAGCTTGGGGCCAGCGTCCAACTACGAGCAGTACTTC.

The chain uses TRBV2 and TRBJ2-7, with 9 positions matching TRBD2. Per germline, CDR1 SNHLY and CDR2 FYNNEI. This CDR3 is built from 15 residues. V shed 5 bases, J shed 11 bases, and the junction held 16 bases outside the gene matches. As DNA, the CDR3 is TGTGCCAGCAGTTCCTCAAGGGGCGGGAGGGCCCTGGAGTACTTC. This gives the protein CASSSSRGGRALEYF.

The gene calls are TRBV9 and TRBJ2-5; 7 bases line up with TRBD1. Germline loops: CDR1 SGDLS, CDR2 YYNGEE. This CDR3 comprises 14 residues. Trimming took 6 bases from V and 1 from J; bases not matched to a gene: 6. The CDR3 nucleotides read TGTGCCAGCAACCCGAGGGACAGCCAAGAGACCCAGTACTTC. It specifies CASNPRDSQETQYF.

The chain links TRBV2 to TRBJ2-3; 14 positions match TRBD2. Germline V gene data show CDR1 as SNHLY and CDR2 as FYNNEI. The CDR3 has 15 residues. The V and J ends lost 6 bases and 4 bases, in that order; junction bases with no gene match: 3. This CDR3 reads CASSGTSGSADTQYF. The CDR3 nucleotides read TGTGCCAGCAGCGGGACTAGCGGGAGTGCAGATACGCAGTATTTT. Drawing the rest from reference TRBV2 and TRBJ2-3, the complete variable domain is EPEVTQTPSHQVTQMGQEVILRCVPISNHLYFYWYRQILGQKVEFLVSFYNNEISEKSEIFDDQFSVERPDGSNFTLKIRSTKLEDSAMYFCASSGTSGSADTQYFGPGTRLTVL.

The V and J genes are TRBV30 and TRBJ2-7; 9 nucleotides agree with TRBD2. Germline CDR1 reads GTSNPN; CDR2 reads SVGIG (reference sequence). The V and J ends lost 0 bases and 0 bases, in that order; junction bases with no gene match: 9. CDR3 length: 17 residues. The DNA for the CDR3 is TGTGCCTGGAGTGTCACTAGCGGGCCTCTGAGCTCCTACGAGCAGTACTTC. Its protein product is CAWSVTSGPLSSYEQYF.

The J gene is TRBJ1-1, the V gene TRBV7-2, with D tentatively TRBD1 (5 bases). The V gene lost 1 base and the J gene lost 2 bases, with 8 bases spanning the gap. This CDR3 spans 14 amino acids. Germline assignment: CDR1 SGHTA and CDR2 FQGNSA. This CDR3 reads CASSLGGSNTEAFF. In DNA, the CDR3 is TGTGCCAGCAGCTTAGGGGGCAGCAACACTGAAGCTTTCTTT.